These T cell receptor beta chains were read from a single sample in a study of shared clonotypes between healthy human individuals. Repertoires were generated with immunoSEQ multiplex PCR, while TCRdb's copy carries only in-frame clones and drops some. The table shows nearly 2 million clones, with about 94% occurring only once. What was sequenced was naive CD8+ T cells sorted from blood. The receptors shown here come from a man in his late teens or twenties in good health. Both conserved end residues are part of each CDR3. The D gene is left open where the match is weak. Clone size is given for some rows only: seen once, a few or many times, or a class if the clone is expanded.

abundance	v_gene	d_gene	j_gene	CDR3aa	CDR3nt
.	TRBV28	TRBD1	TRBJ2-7	CASSPTGWSTYEQYF	TGTGCCAGCAGCCCGACAGGGTGGTCCACCTACGAGCAGTACTTC
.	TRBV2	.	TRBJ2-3	CASQDTYTQYF	TGTGCCAGCCAGGATACGTATACGCAGTATTTT
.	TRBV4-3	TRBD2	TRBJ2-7	CASSPLGGGPSEQYF	TGCGCCAGCAGCCCCCTGGGGGGAGGGCCGAGCGAGCAGTACTTC
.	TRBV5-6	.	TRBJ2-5	CASSWGSAGTQYF	TGTGCCAGCAGCTGGGGGTCCGCAGGGACCCAGTACTTC
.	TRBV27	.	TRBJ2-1	CASSLGLLPLAEQFF	TGTGCCAGCAGTTTGGGACTTCTACCGCTAGCCGAGCAGTTCTTC
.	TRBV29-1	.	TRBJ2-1	CSVEDVGGVNNEQFF	TGCAGCGTTGAAGATGTAGGGGGTGTAAACAATGAGCAGTTCTTC
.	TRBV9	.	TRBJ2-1	CASSVAVQGSYNEQFF	TGTGCCAGCAGCGTAGCGGTGCAGGGATCCTACAATGAGCAGTTCTTC
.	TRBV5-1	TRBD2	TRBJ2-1	CASSLVVGGAENEQFF	TGCGCCAGCAGCTTGGTGGTCGGGGGGGCGGAAAATGAGCAGTTCTTC
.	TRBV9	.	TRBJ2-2	CASSPTGGNTGELFF	TGTGCCAGCAGCCCGACCGGTGGAAACACCGGGGAGCTGTTTTTT
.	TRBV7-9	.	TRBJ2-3	CASSLTNDPSTDTQYF	TGTGCCAGCAGCTTAACGAACGACCCAAGCACAGATACGCAGTATTTT
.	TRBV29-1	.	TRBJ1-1	CSVTLFDTPMNTEAFF	TGCAGCGTTACCTTATTCGACACCCCCATGAACACTGAAGCTTTCTTT
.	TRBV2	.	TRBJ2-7	CASSEALSATPGYEQYF	TGTGCCAGCAGTGAAGCGCTTTCGGCCACTCCTGGGTACGAGCAGTACTTC
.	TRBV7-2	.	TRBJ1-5	CASSLGEWGGNQPQHF	TGTGCCAGCAGCTTAGGGGAATGGGGGGGCAATCAGCCCCAGCATTTT
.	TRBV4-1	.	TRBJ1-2	CASSQGASGYNYGYTF	TGCGCCAGCAGCCAAGGGGCGTCAGGCTATAACTATGGCTACACCTTC
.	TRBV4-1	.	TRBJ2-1	CASSQDQGLTYNEQFF	TGCGCCAGCAGCCAAGATCAGGGACTTACTTACAATGAGCAGTTCTTC
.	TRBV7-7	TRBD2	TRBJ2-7	CASSPLGGDYEQYF	TGTGCTAGCAGCCCCCTCGGGGGGGATTACGAGCAGTACTTC
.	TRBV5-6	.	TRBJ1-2	CASSLAAQPDSYGYTF	TGTGCCAGCAGCTTGGCCGCGCAGCCCGATAGCTATGGCTACACCTTC
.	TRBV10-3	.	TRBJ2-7	CAISESGSAYEQYF	TGTGCCATCAGTGAGTCCGGGAGCGCCTACGAGCAGTACTTC
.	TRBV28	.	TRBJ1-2	CASSLWMATNYGYTF	TGTGCCAGCAGTTTATGGATGGCCACTAACTATGGCTACACCTTC
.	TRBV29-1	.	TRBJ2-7	CSVDIQGAGLGEQYF	TGCAGCGTTGACATACAGGGAGCGGGGCTGGGGGAGCAGTACTTC
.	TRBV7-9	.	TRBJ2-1	CASSPAGVTNNEQFF	TGTGCCAGCAGCCCAGCAGGGGTGACAAACAATGAGCAGTTCTTC
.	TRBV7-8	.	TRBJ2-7	CASSFNTYEQYF	TGTGCCAGCAGCTTTAACACCTACGAGCAGTACTTC
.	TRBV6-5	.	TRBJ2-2	CASSAVNTGELFF	TGTGCCAGCTCGGCCGTGAACACCGGGGAGCTGTTTTTT
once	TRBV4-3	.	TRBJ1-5	CASSQGLSQPQHF	TGCGCCAGCAGCCAAGGGCTAAGTCAGCCCCAGCATTTT
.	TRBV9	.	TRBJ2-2	CASSFRGLGDGELFF	TGTGCCAGCAGCTTTAGGGGACTCGGAGACGGGGAGCTGTTTTTT
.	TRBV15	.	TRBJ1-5	CATSRGHGDQPQHF	TGTGCCACCAGCAGAGGACACGGTGATCAGCCCCAGCATTTT
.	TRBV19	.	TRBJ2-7	CASSIGAESSYEQYF	TGTGCCAGTAGTATCGGGGCAGAGAGCTCCTACGAGCAGTACTTC
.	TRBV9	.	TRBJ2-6	CASSVEGTGANVLTF	TGTGCCAGCAGCGTAGAGGGAACTGGGGCCAACGTCCTGACTTTC